The source of this T cell receptor beta chain is a study of cytomegalovirus exposure and HLA in healthy donors. Study background: A preliminary data release comprised tens of millions of unique TCRs obtained from HLA-typed donors. General study findings and limits: The number of N-insertions in an Asian-associated ancestry cluster was reportedly below the roughly 670-donor mean in a later analysis. Associated with cytomegalovirus, according to the listing, were fewer than 200 TCR beta chains.

Researchers ran the PCR with 60 Vbeta and 13 Jbeta primers. TCRdb's table, derived via immunoSEQ multiplex PCR, lists solely in-frame clones and lacks some. The profile shows over 250,000 clones, 65% to 85% of them singletons. The V segment lost 1 base and the J segment 7 bases; nucleotides outside the gene matches: 9. CDR3 length equals 17 residues. Germline V gene sequence: CDR1 SGHTA, CDR2 FQGTGA. This clone was seen only a few times. Its antigen is as yet unknown. This TCR was sampled from a female donor in good health and CMV-seronegative. Sequencing used PBMCs. The V call is TRBV7-3, the J call TRBJ1-4; 10 bases align to TRBD1. CDR3 DNA: TGTGCCAGCAGCTTAAGGGGTAGAGGGGACAGGGGTGAAAAACTGTTTTTT. Protein product: CASSLRGRGDRGEKLFF.